A selection of T cell receptor beta chains follows, all from one sample in a study of post-analysis software for immune sequencing data. TCRdb re-called the PCR reads with MiXCR, one entry per CDR3 protein. The data contain around 770,000 distinct CDR3 sequences, around 45% of them singletons. Sequencing was carried out using blood. The source is a girl between 10 and 17 years old with multiple sclerosis. Each CDR3 is given with its conserved first and last residue. A D gene is named only where the DNA matches it firmly. Rows give clone size only sometimes, using once, few, many, or a class for an expanded clone.

len | j_gene | v_gene | abundance | d_gene | CDR3nt | CDR3aa
14 | TRBJ2-7 | TRBV15 | . | . | TGTGCCACCAGCCGTACAGGGACAACCTACGAGCAGTACTTC | CATSRTGTTYEQYF
14 | TRBJ2-3 | TRBV29-1 | few | TRBD2 | TGCAGCGTTTGGACTAGCGGGAGTGCAGATACGCAGTATTTT | CSVWTSGSADTQYF
20 | TRBJ1-1 | TRBV6-2/TRBV6-3 | . | . | TGTGCCAGCAGTTACCCTTGGGTAGTTATCACCGGGACGGGGAACACTGAAGCTTTCTTT | CASSYPWVVITGTGNTEAFF
19 | TRBJ2-2 | TRBV7-8 | . | TRBD2 | TGTGCCAGCAGCCTACCCCAGGGGATAGCGGGGGCGAACACCGGGGAGCGGTTTTTT | CASSLPQGIAGANTGERFF
17 | TRBJ1-5 | TRBV7-9 | . | TRBD1 | TGTGCCAGCAGCTTAGTTGGATCAGGGGGACTCAATCAGCCCCAGCATTTT | CASSLVGSGGLNQPQHF
14 | TRBJ2-7 | TRBV12-3/TRBV12-4 | . | TRBD2 | TGTGCCAGCAGTTTGGGGACTAGTAAATACGAGCAGTACTTC | CASSLGTSKYEQYF
14 | TRBJ2-1 | TRBV20-1 | . | . | TGCAGTGCTAGAGATAACGGCCTCTACAATGAGCAGTTCTTC | CSARDNGLYNEQFF
14 | TRBJ2-1 | TRBV20-1 | few | TRBD2 | TGCAGTGCATTCGAGCTAGCGGGACCGGATGAGCAGTTCTTC | CSAFELAGPDEQFF
15 | TRBJ1-2 | TRBV5-1 | . | . | TGCGCCAGCAGCGCGACAGGTGGGCAAGGGTCGGGCTACACCTTC | CASSATGGQGSGYTF
15 | TRBJ2-3 | TRBV6-1 | few | TRBD1 | TGTGCCAGCAGTACTTCCGGACAGGGCACAGATACGCAGTATTTT | CASSTSGQGTDTQYF
12 | TRBJ2-7 | TRBV20-1 | few | . | TGCAGTGCTAGTAGCAGGGGCTACGAGCAGTACTTC | CSASSRGYEQYF
15 | TRBJ1-2 | TRBV7-6 | . | TRBD1 | TGTGCCAGCAGCTTAATCAGGGGGAGAGGGAATGGCTACACCTTC | CASSLIRGRGNGYTF
19 | TRBJ2-3 | TRBV4-1 | few | TRBD1 | TGCGCCAGCAGCCAAGAGTTCGTCGCAGGGGGCGCGTGGCCTTCCGAGCAGTATTTT | CASSQEFVAGGAWPSEQYF
16 | TRBJ1-2 | TRBV4-3 | . | . | TGCGCCAGCAGCCAGGTTTGGAGAAGGGGGAACTATGGCTACACCTTC | CASSQVWRRGNYGYTF
18 | TRBJ2-6 | TRBV5-1 | . | . | TGCGCCAGCAGCTTGGCACCAGGGGGGAGCTCTGGGGCCAACGTCCTGACTTTC | CASSLAPGGSSGANVLTF
12 | TRBJ2-1 | TRBV12-3/TRBV12-4 | . | . | TGTGCCAGCACGCAGGGGGGCAATGAGCAGTTCTTC | CASTQGGNEQFF
15 | TRBJ2-7 | TRBV7-3 | . | . | TGTGCCAGCAGCTTAACAGCGGCGCCTAACGACGAGCAGTACTTC | CASSLTAAPNDEQYF
17 | TRBJ2-7 | TRBV6-6 | . | TRBD1 | TGTGCCAGCAGCCCAGCCCTTACAGGGGCGAGCTCCTACGAGCAGTACTTC | CASSPALTGASSYEQYF
16 | TRBJ2-3 | TRBV11-2 | . | TRBD2 | TGTGCCAGCACTTTAGTGGCTAGCGGATACACAGATACGCAGTATTTT | CASTLVASGYTDTQYF
18 | TRBJ2-1 | TRBV12-3/TRBV12-4 | few | . | TGTGCCAGCAGTTTAAAGTTACGATCGAGCGTCGTCTACAATGAGCAGTTCTTC | CASSLKLRSSVVYNEQFF
16 | TRBJ1-4 | TRBV12-3/TRBV12-4 | . | TRBD1 | TGTGCCAGCAGTTGGGGAACAGGGGGACCTGGCGAAAAACTGTTTTTT | CASSWGTGGPGEKLFF
14 | TRBJ2-7 | TRBV7-3 | . | TRBD2 | TGTGCCAGCAGCCCCTCGGGAGGAACCCACGAGCAGTACTTC | CASSPSGGTHEQYF
18 | TRBJ2-1 | TRBV28 | once | . | TGTGCCAGCAACCCCTCCAACGGTTTCAGGGAAGGGGGCAATGAGCAGTTCTTC | CASNPSNGFREGGNEQFF
13 | TRBJ2-7 | TRBV20-1 | . | . | TGCAGTGCTAAGGGACTCCTTTGGAACGAGCAGTACTTC | CSAKGLLWNEQYF
18 | TRBJ2-5 | TRBV29-1 | few | TRBD1 | TGCAGCGTTGGTAGGCACGGGACAGCGTCTGCCCAGGGTGTGACCCAGTACTTC | CSVGRHGTASAQGVTQYF
18 | TRBJ2-2 | TRBV20-1 | few | TRBD1 | TGCAGTGCTAGATTGATCCGGGACAGGGGGCGGAACACCGGGGAGCTGTTTTTT | CSARLIRDRGRNTGELFF
15 | TRBJ2-5 | TRBV3-1 | . | TRBD2 | TGTGCCAGCAGCCAAGATCTTTACGGGGGGGAGACCCAGTACTTC | CASSQDLYGGETQYF
13 | TRBJ2-4 | TRBV12-3/TRBV12-4 | once | . | TGTGCCAGCAGTTCGGGGGTAGGCTCCGTTCAGTACTTC | CASSSGVGSVQYF
12 | TRBJ2-7 | TRBV5-1 | . | . | TGCGCCAGCAGGGGGGAGACGTACGAGCAGTACTTC | CASRGETYEQYF
17 | TRBJ1-1 | TRBV5-1 | . | TRBD1 | TGCGCCAGCAGCTTGGATAGGACAGGGCTCTTGAACACTGAAGCTTTCTTT | CASSLDRTGLLNTEAFF
15 | TRBJ2-3 | TRBV30 | . | . | TGTGCCTGGAGTGTTAGGACATCTAGCACAGATACGCAGTATTTT | CAWSVRTSSTDTQYF
11 | TRBJ2-1 | TRBV12-3/TRBV12-4 | . | . | TGTGCCAGCAACCGAGCGAATGAGCAGTTCTTC | CASNRANEQFF
13 | TRBJ2-3 | TRBV11-2 | . | . | TGTGCCAGCAGCCCATCAGAAACAGATACGCAGTATTTT | CASSPSETDTQYF
12 | TRBJ1-2 | TRBV6-6 | . | . | TGTGCCAGCAGTTACTCGAAGGATGGCTACACCTTC | CASSYSKDGYTF
15 | TRBJ2-7 | TRBV19 | . | TRBD1 | TGTGCCAGTACCCAGCGGTTAGGGGGCTCGGGTGAGCAGTACTTC | CASTQRLGGSGEQYF
12 | TRBJ2-7 | TRBV20-1 | . | . | TGCAGTGCTAGAGCCGTCTCGACCGAGCAGTACTTC | CSARAVSTEQYF
14 | TRBJ2-7 | TRBV27 | . | TRBD1 | TGTGCCAGCAGGAGGGACAGGGCGACCCACGAGCAGTACTTC | CASRRDRATHEQYF
14 | TRBJ2-1 | TRBV27 | . | . | TGTGCCAGCAGTCGGGTAGCGGTCCAGAATGAGCAGTTCTTC | CASSRVAVQNEQFF
17 | TRBJ2-7 | TRBV7-2 | few | TRBD1 | TGTGCCAGCAGCTTAGCACCGGTGACAGGGGCCTCCTACGAGCAGTACTTC | CASSLAPVTGASYEQYF
15 | TRBJ2-3 | TRBV12-3/TRBV12-4 | . | . | TGTGCCAGCAGGCCAGGGGGCGGGAGCGCAGATACGCAGTATTTT | CASRPGGGSADTQYF
16 | TRBJ2-1 | TRBV7-9 | once | TRBD1 | TGTGCCAGCAGCCAAATGCCCGGGACAGGGGGAGATGAGCGGTTCTTC | CASSQMPGTGGDERFF
15 | TRBJ2-7 | TRBV6-1 | . | . | TGCGCCAGCAGGGTCGGTCCAGGGGTAACCTACGAGCAGTACTTC | CASRVGPGVTYEQYF
14 | TRBJ2-3 | TRBV9 | . | TRBD1 | TGTGCCAGCAGCGAGGACAGGGGCACAGATACGCAGTATTTT | CASSEDRGTDTQYF
16 | TRBJ2-5 | TRBV2 | . | TRBD2 | TGTGCCAGCAGGGCCGGGACTAGCGGGAGTAAGGAGACCCAGTACTTC | CASRAGTSGSKETQYF
15 | TRBJ2-1 | TRBV20-1 | once | . | TGCAGTGCTAGAAGACGTTGGGGGAAAGGGAGTGAGCAGTTCTTC | CSARRRWGKGSEQFF